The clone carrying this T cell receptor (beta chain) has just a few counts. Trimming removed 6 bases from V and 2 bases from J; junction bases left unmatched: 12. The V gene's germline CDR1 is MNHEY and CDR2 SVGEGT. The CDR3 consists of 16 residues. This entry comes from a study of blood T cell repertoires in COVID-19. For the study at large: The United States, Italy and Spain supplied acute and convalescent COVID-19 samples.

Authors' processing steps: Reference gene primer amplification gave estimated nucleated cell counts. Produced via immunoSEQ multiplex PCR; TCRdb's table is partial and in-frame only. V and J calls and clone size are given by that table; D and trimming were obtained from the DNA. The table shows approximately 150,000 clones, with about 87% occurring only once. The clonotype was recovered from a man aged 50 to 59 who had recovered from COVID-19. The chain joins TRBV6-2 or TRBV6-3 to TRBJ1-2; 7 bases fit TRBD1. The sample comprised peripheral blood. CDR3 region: CASSPTATGPNYGYTF. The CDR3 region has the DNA TGTGCCAGCAGCCCTACCGCGACAGGGCCGAACTATGGCTACACCTTC.